Detailed here is one TCR beta chain. The record originates from a study of blood T cell repertoires in COVID-19. The wider study: COVID-19 samples collected from the United States, Italy and Spain covered acute and convalescent phases. Sources were T cells, B-cell-depleted T cells, or PBMCs; the material itself was cDNA or gDNA.

The CDR3 sequence is 17 residues long. Germline CDR1 is KGHSH and CDR2 is LQKENI. V trimming: 0 bases; J trimming: 0 bases; junction bases outside the gene matches: 5. Authors' methods: It was from reference gene primer amplification that nucleated cell counts were estimated. Using immunoSEQ multiplex PCR, the repertoire was profiled, and TCRdb retains in-frame clones only, with some absent. Clone size and V and J calls were adopted from that table, with D and trimming inferred from the DNA. The table shows about 76,000 clones, with roughly 91% occurring only once. This TCR was sampled from a woman in her forties or fifties in a cohort sampled during active COVID-19. Sequences were obtained from peripheral blood. This chain connects TRBV18 to TRBJ2-3, with 8 bases fitting TRBD2. CDR3 residues: CASSPPFSGVSTDTQYF. The CDR3 DNA reads as TGTGCCAGCTCACCACCGTTTAGCGGGGTTAGCACAGATACGCAGTATTTT.